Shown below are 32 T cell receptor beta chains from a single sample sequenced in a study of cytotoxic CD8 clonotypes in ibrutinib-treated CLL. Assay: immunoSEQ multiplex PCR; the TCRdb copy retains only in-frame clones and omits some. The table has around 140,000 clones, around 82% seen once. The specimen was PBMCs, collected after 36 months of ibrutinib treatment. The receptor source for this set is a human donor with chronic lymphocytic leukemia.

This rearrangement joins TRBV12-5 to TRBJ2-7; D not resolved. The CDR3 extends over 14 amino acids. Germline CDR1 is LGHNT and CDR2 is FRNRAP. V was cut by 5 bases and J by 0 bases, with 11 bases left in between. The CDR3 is CASGPPGSSYEQYF. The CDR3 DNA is TGTGCTAGTGGTCCCCCCGGGTCCTCCTACGAGCAGTACTTC.

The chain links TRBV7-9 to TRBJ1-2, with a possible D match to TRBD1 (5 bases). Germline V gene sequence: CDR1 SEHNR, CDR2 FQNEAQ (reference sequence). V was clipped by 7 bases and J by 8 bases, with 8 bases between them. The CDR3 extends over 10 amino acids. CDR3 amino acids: CASMGVGYTF. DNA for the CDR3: TGTGCCAGCATGGGGGTCGGCTACACCTTC.

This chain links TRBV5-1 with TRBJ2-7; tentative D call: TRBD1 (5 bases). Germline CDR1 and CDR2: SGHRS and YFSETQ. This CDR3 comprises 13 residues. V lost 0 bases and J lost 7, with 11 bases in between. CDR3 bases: TGCGCCAGCAGCTTGGGCAGGGCCACTGAGCAGTACTTC. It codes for CASSLGRATEQYF. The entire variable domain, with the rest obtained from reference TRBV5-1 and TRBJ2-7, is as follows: KAGVTQTPRYLIKTRGQQVTLSCSPISGHRSVSWYQQTPGQGLQFLFEYFSETQRNKGNFPGRFSGRQFSNSRSEMNVSTLELGDSALYLCASSLGRATEQYFGPGTRLTVT.

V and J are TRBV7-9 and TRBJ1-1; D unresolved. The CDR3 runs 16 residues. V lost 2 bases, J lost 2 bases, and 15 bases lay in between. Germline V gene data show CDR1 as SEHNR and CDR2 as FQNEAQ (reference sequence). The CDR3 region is CASSLIHLVVNTEAFF. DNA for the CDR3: TGTGCCAGCAGCTTAATACATTTGGTTGTCAACACTGAAGCTTTCTTT.

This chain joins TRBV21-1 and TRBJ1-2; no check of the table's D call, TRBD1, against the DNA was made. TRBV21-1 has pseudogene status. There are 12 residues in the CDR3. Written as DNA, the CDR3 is TGTGCCAGCAGAGGACAGGGTAATGGCTACACCTTC. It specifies CASRGQGNGYTF.

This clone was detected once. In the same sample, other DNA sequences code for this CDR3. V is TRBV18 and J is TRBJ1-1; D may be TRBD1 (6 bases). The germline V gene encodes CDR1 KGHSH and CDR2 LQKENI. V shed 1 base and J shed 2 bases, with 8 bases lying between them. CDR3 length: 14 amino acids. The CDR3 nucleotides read TGTGCCAGCTCACCACAAGGGGGAAACACTGAAGCTTTCTTT. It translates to CASSPQGGNTEAFF.

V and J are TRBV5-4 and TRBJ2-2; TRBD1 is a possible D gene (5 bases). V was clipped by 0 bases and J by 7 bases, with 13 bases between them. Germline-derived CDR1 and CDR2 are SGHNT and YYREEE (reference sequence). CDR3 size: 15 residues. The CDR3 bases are TGTGCCAGCAGCTTGGGCGGCCCAAGGGGCGGGGAGCTGTTTTTT. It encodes CASSLGGPRGGELFF.

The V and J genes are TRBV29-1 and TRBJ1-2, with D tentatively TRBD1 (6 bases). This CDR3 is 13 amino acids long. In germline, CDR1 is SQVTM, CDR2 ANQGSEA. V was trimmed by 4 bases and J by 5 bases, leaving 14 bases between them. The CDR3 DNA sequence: TGCAGCGTTGGAGGGGGTCCAACGTATGGCTACACCTTC. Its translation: CSVGGGPTYGYTF.

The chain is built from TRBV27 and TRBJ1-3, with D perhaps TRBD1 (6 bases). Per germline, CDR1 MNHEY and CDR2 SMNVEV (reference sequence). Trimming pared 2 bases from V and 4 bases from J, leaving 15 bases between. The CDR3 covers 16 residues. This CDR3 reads CASSLKGGPGGNTIYF. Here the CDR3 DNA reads TGTGCCAGCAGTTTAAAAGGGGGGCCGGGAGGAAACACCATATATTTT.

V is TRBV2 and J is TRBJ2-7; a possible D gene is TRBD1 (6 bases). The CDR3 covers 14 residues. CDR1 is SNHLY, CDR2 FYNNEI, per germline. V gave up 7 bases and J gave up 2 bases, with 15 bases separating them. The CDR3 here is CASNEGVWTYEQYF. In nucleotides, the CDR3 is TGTGCCAGCAACGAGGGGGTATGGACCTACGAGCAGTACTTC.

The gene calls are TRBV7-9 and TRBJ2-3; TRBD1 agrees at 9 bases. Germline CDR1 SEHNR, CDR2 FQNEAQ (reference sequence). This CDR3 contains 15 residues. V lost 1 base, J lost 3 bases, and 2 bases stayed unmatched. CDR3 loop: CASSLDRGRTDTQYF. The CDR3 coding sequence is TGTGCCAGCAGCTTAGACAGGGGGCGGACAGATACGCAGTATTTT.

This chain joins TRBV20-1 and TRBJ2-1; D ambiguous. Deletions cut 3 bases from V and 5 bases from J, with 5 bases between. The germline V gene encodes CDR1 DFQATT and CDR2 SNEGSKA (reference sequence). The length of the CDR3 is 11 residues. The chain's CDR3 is CSASDNNEQFF. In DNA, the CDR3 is TGCAGTGCTAGTGACAACAATGAGCAGTTCTTC.

The CDR3 DNA follows: TGTGCCAGCAACAGGTACAATGAGCAGTTCTTC. Protein sequence: CASNRYNEQFF. This chain uses TRBV6-1 with TRBJ2-1; D is possibly TRBD1 (5 bases). V was pared by 7 bases and J by 4 bases, with 5 bases between. Germline lookup yields CDR1 MNHNS and CDR2 SASEGT. This CDR3 is built from 11 residues.

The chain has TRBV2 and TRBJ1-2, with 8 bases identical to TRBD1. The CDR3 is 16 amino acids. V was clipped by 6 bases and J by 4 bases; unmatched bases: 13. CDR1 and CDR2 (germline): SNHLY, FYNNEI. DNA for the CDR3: TGTGCCAGCAGGAATGGACAGGGTTCAGATCTCTATGGCTACACCTTC. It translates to CASRNGQGSDLYGYTF.

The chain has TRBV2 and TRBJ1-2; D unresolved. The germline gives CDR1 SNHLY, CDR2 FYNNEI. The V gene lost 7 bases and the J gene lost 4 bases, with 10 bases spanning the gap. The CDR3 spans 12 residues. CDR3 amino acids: CASTGRFYGYTF. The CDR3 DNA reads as TGTGCCAGCACGGGCAGATTCTATGGCTACACCTTC.

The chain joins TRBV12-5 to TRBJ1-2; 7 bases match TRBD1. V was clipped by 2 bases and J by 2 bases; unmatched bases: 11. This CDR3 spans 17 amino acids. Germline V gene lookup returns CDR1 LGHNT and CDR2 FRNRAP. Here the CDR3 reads CASGLPHNRGKNYGYTF. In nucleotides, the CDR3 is TGTGCTAGTGGTTTGCCACATAACAGGGGTAAGAACTATGGCTACACCTTC.

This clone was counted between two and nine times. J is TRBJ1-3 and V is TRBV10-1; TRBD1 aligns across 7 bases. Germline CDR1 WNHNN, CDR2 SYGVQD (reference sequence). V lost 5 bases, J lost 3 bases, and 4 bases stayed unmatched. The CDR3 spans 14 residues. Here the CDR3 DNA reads TGCGCCAGCAGTCCAGGGGGATTTGGAAACACCATATATTTT. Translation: CASSPGGFGNTIYF.

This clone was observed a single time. CDR3 in amino acids: CASSFGASDPPTEAFF. DNA of the CDR3: TGTGCCAGCAGCTTTGGGGCCTCAGACCCACCCACTGAAGCTTTCTTT. V gene TRBV11-2 combines with J gene TRBJ1-1; D is perhaps TRBD1 (5 bases). The CDR3 contains 16 residues. The V and J ends lost 3 bases and 4 bases respectively, with 18 bases between them. Germline V gene lookup returns CDR1 SGHAT and CDR2 FQNNGV. Looking up the rest from reference TRBV11-2 and TRBJ1-1 gives the full variable domain: EAGVAQSPRYKIIEKRQSVAFWCNPISGHATLYWYQQILGQGPKLLIQFQNNGVVDDSQLPKDRFSAERLKGVDSTLKIQPAKLEDSAVYLCASSFGASDPPTEAFFGQGTRLTVV.

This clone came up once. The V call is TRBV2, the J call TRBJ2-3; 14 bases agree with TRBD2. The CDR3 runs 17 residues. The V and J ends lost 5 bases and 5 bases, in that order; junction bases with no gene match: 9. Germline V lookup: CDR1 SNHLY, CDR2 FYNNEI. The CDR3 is CASSPRLAGGPQDTQYF. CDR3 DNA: TGTGCCAGCAGTCCTAGACTAGCGGGAGGGCCTCAAGATACGCAGTATTTT.

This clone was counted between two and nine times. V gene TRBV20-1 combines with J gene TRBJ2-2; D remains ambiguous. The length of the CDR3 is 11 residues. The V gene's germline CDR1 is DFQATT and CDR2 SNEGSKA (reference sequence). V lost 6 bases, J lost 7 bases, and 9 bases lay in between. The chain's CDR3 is CSAGSDGELFF. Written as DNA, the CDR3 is TGCAGTGCAGGATCCGACGGGGAGCTGTTTTTT.

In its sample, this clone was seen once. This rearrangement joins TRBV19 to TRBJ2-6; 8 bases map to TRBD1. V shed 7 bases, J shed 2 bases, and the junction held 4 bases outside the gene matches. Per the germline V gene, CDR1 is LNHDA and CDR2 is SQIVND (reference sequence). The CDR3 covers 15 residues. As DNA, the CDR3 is TGTGCCAGTAACCAACAGGGGGCTGGGGCCAACGTCCTGACTTTC. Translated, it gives CASNQQGAGANVLTF. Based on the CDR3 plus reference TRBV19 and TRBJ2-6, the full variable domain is DGGITQSPKYLFRKEGQNVTLSCEQNLNHDAMYWYRQDPGQGLRLIYYSQIVNDFQKGDIAEGYSVSREKKESFPLTVTSAQKNPTAFYLCASNQQGAGANVLTFGAGSRLTVL.

The CDR3 reads CASSWGVDEQYF. CDR3 DNA sequence: TGTGCCAGCAGCTGGGGAGTAGACGAGCAGTACTTC. The genes are TRBV7-6 and TRBJ2-7; a weak D match, TRBD2 (5 bases). Germline V gives CDR1 SGHVS, CDR2 FNYEAQ. There are 12 residues in the CDR3. The V end lost 4 bases, the J end lost 5 bases, and 9 bases lay between the germline ends.

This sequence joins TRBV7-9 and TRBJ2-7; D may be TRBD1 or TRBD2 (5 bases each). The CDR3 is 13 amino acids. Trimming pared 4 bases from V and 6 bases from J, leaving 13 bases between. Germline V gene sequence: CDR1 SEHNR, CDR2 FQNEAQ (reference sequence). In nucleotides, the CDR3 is TGTGCCAGCAGCTCCTTGGGACCGGGCGAGCAGTACTTC. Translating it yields CASSSLGPGEQYF.

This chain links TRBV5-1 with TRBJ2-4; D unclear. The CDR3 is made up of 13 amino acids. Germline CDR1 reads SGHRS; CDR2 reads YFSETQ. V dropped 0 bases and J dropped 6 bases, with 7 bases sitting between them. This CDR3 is CASSLDSRNIQYF. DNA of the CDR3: TGCGCCAGCAGCTTGGACTCTAGAAACATTCAGTACTTC.

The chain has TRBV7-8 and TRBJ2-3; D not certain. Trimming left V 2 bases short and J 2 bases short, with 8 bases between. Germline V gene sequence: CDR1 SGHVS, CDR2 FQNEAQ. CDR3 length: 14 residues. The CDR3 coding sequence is TGTGCCAGCAGCTTATGGCTCCACACAGATACGCAGTATTTT. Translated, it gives CASSLWLHTDTQYF.

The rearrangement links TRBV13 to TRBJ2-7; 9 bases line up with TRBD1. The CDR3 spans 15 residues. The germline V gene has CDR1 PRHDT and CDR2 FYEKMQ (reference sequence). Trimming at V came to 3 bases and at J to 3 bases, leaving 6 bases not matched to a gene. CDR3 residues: CASSFGTGPYYEQYF. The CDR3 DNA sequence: TGTGCCAGCAGCTTCGGGACAGGGCCCTACTACGAGCAGTACTTC.

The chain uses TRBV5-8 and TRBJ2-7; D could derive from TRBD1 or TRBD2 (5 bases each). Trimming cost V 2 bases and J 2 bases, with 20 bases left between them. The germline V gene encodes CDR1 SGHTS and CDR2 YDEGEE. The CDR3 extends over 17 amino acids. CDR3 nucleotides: TGTGCCAGCAGCTTCTGGACGGGACCCAAAGGGCCCTACGAGCAGTACTTC. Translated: CASSFWTGPKGPYEQYF.

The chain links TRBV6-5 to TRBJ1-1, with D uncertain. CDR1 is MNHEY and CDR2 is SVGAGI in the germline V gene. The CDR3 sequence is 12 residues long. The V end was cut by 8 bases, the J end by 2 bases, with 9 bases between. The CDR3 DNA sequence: TGTGCCAGCTTCGACGGAAACACTGAAGCTTTCTTT. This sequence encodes CASFDGNTEAFF.

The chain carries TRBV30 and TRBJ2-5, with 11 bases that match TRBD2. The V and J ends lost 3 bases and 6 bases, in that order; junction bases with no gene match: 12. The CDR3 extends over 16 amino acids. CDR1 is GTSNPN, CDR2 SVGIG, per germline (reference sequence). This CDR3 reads CAWSPPLAGGPQTQYF. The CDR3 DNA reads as TGTGCCTGGAGCCCTCCCCTAGCGGGGGGACCACAGACCCAGTACTTC.

The CDR3 loop is CASSPPSGTTKETQYF. The CDR3 coding sequence is TGTGCCAGCTCACCCCCCTCCGGGACTACCAAAGAGACCCAGTACTTC. The V and J genes are TRBV18 and TRBJ2-5, with TRBD2 matching 7 bases. CDR1 and CDR2 (germline): KGHSH, LQKENI. V lost 3 bases and J lost 3; bases outside the gene matches: 10. The CDR3 extends over 16 amino acids.

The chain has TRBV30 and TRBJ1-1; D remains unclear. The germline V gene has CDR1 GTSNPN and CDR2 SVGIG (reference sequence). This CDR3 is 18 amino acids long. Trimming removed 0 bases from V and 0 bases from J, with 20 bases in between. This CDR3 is CAWSVRILRANVNTEAFF. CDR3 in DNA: TGTGCCTGGAGTGTACGCATCCTAAGGGCGAACGTGAACACTGAAGCTTTCTTT.

CDR3 sequence reads: CATSEGKNYGYTF. CDR3 in DNA: TGTGCCACGTCTGAGGGAAAGAACTATGGCTACACCTTC. The gene calls are TRBV19 and TRBJ1-2; D gene uncertain. Germline V lookup: CDR1 LNHDA, CDR2 SQIVND (reference sequence). V lost 10 bases and J lost 2, with 14 bases in between. The CDR3 totals 13 residues. Filled out from reference TRBV19 and TRBJ1-2, the complete variable domain reads DGGITQSPKYLFRKEGQNVTLSCEQNLNHDAMYWYRQDPGQGLRLIYYSQIVNDFQKGDIAEGYSVSREKKESFPLTVTSAQKNPTAFYLCATSEGKNYGYTFGSGTRLTVV.